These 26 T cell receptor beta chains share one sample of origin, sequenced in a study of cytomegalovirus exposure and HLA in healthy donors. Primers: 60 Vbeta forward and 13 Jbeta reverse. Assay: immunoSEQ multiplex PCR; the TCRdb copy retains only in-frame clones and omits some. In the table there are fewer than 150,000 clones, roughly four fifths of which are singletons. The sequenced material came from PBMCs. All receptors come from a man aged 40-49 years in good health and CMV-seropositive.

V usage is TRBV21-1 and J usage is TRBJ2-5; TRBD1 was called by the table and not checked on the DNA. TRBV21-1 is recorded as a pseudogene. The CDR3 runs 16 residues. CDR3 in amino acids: CASTYPGQGYRETQYF. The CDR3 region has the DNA TGTGCCAGCACCTACCCGGGACAGGGCTATAGAGAGACCCAGTACTTC.

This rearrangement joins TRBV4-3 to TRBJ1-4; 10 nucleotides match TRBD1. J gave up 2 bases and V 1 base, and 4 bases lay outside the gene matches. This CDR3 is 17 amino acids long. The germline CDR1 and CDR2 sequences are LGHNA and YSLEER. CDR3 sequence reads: CASSQVGQGGTNEKLFF. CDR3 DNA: TGCGCCAGCAGCCAAGTAGGACAGGGGGGGACTAATGAAAAACTGTTTTTT.

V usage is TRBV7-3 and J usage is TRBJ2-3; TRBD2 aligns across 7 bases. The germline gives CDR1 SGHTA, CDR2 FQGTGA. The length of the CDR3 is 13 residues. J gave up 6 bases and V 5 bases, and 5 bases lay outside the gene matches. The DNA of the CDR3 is TGTGCCAGCAGCCCGGACGGGGGGGATACGCAGTATTTT. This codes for CASSPDGGDTQYF.

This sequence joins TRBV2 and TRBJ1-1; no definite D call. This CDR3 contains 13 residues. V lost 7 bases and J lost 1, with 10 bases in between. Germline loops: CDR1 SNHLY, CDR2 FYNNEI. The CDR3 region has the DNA TGTGCCAGCACCGTCAGGTCGAACACTGAAGCTTTCTTT. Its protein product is CASTVRSNTEAFF. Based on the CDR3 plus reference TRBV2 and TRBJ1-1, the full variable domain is EPEVTQTPSHQVTQMGQEVILRCVPISNHLYFYWYRQILGQKVEFLVSFYNNEISEKSEIFDDQFSVERPDGSNFTLKIRSTKLEDSAMYFCASTVRSNTEAFFGQGTRLTVV.

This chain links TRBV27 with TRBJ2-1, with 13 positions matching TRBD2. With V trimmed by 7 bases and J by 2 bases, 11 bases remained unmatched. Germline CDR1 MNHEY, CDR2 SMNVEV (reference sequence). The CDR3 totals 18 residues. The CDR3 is CASTLATTSGRAYNEQFF. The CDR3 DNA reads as TGTGCCAGCACCCTAGCTACAACTAGCGGGAGGGCCTACAATGAGCAGTTCTTC.

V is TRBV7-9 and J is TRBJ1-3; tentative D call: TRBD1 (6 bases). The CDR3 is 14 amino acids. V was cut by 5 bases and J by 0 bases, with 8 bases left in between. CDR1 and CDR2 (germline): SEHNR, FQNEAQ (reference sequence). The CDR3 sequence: CASSLDSSGNTIYF. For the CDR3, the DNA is TGTGCCAGCAGCCTGGACAGCTCTGGAAACACCATATATTTT.

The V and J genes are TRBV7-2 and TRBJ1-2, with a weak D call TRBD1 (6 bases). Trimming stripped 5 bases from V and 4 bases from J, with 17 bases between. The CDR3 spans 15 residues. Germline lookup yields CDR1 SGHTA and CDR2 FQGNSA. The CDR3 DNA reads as TGTGCCAGCAGCGACATTACAGGGCCTCTCTATGGCTACACCTTC. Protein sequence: CASSDITGPLYGYTF.

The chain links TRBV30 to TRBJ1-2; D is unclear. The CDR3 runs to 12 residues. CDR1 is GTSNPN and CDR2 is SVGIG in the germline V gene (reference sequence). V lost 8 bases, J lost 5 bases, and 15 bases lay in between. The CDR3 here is CALYKGGYGYTF. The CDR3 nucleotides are TGTGCCCTATATAAGGGCGGGTATGGCTACACCTTC. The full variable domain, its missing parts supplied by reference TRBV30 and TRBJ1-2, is SQTIHQWPATLVQPVGSPLSLECTVEGTSNPNLYWYRQAAGRGLQLLFYSVGIGQISSEVPQNLSASRPQDRQFILSSKKLLLSDSGFYLCALYKGGYGYTFGSGTRLTVV.

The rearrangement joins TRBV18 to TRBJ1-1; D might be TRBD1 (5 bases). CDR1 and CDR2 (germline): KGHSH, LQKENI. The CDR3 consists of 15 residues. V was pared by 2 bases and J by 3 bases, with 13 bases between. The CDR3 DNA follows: TGTGCCAGCTCACCAACGGGGGTAGGTGACACTGAAGCTTTCTTT. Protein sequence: CASSPTGVGDTEAFF.

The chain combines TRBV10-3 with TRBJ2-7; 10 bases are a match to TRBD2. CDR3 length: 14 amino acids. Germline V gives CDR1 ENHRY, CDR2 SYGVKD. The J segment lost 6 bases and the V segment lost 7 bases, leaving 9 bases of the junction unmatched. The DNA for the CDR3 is TGTGCCATCAACGAGCGGGAGGGTTTCCGCGAGCAGTACTTC. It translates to CAINEREGFREQYF.

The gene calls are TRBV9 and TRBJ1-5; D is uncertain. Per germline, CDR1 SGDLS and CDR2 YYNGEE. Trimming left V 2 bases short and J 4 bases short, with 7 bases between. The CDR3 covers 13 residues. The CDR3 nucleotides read TGTGCCAGCAGCGTCGACGGGAATCAGCCCCAGCATTTT. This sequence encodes CASSVDGNQPQHF.

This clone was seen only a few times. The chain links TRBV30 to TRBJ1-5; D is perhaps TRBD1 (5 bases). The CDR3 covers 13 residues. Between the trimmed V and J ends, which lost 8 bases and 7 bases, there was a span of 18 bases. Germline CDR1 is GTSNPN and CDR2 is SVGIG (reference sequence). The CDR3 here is CAGGGGLGQPQHF. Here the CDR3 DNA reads TGTGCCGGCGGTGGGGGGTTGGGACAGCCCCAGCATTTT.

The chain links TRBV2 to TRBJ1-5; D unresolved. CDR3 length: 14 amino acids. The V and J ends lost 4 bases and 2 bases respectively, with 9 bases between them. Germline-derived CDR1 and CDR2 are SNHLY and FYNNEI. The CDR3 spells CASSADRGNQPQHF. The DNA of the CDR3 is TGTGCCAGCAGTGCCGATCGGGGCAATCAGCCCCAGCATTTT.

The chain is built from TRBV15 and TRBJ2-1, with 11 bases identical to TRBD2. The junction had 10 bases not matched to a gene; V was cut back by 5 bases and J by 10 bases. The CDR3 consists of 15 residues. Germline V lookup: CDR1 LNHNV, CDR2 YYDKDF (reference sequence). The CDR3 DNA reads TGTGCCACCAGCCGTGGGACTAGCGGTTTTTTGGAGCAGTTCTTC. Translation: CATSRGTSGFLEQFF.

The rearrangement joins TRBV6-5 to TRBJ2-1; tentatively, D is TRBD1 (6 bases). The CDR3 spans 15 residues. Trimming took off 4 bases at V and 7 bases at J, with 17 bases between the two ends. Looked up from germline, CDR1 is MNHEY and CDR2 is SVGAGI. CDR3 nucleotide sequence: TGTGCCAGCAGTTCCGACAGGCCACTTAGGAATGAGCAGTTCTTC. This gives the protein CASSSDRPLRNEQFF.

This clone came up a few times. The DNA of the CDR3 is TGTGCCAGCAGCCCCCAGGACAGTAACTATGGCTACACCTTC. It translates to CASSPQDSNYGYTF. The chain combines TRBV9 with TRBJ1-2; D possibly corresponds to TRBD1 (6 bases). This CDR3 region has 14 residues. Germline V gene data show CDR1 as SGDLS and CDR2 as YYNGEE. Trimming took off 4 bases at V and 1 base at J, with 11 bases between the two ends.

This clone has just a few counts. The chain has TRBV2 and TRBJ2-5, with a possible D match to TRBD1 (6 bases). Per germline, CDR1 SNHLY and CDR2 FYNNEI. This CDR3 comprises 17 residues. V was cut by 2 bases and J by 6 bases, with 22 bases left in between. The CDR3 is CASSEFRRLRGTQTQYF. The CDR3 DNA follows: TGTGCCAGCAGTGAATTCCGACGTCTCAGGGGAACCCAGACCCAGTACTTC.

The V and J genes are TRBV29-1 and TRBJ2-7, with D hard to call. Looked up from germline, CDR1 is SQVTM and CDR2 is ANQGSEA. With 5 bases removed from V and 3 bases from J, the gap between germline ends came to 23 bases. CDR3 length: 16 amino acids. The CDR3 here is CSVIANAKRKGYEQYF. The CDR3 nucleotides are TGCAGCGTTATTGCAAATGCGAAGAGGAAAGGCTACGAGCAGTACTTC.

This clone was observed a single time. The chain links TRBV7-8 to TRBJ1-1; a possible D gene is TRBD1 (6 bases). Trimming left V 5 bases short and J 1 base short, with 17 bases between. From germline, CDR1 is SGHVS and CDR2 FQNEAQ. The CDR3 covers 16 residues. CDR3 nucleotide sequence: TGTGCCAGCAGCCCCATAGGGGGGGGCCAGAACACTGAAGCTTTCTTT. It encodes CASSPIGGGQNTEAFF.

The DNA of the CDR3 is TGTGCCAGCAGGGGACACGACTCTGGGGCCAACGTCCTGACTTTC. Translated, it gives CASRGHDSGANVLTF. The chain carries TRBV27 and TRBJ2-6; a possible D gene is TRBD1 (6 bases). Per the germline V gene, CDR1 is MNHEY and CDR2 is SMNVEV (reference sequence). The CDR3 runs to 15 residues. Trimming left V 6 bases short and J 0 bases short, with 9 bases between.

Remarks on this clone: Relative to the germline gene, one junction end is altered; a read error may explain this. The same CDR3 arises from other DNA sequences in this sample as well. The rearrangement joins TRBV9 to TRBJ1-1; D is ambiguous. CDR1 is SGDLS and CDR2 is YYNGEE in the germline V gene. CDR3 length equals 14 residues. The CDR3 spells CASSPRIMNTEAFF. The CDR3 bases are TGTGCCAGCAGCCCCAGGATCATGAACACTGAAGCCTTCTTT.

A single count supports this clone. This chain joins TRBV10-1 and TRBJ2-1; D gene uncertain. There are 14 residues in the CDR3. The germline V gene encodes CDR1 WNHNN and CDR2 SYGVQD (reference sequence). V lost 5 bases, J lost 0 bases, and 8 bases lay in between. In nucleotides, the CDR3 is TGCGCCAGCAGTCGCGGATTCTCCTACAATGAGCAGTTCTTC. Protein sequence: CASSRGFSYNEQFF.

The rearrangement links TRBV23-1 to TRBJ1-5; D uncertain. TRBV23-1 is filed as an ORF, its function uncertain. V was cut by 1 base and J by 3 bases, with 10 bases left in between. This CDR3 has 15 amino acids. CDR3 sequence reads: CASSQWRGANQPQHF. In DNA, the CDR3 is TGCGCCAGCAGTCAATGGCGGGGTGCCAATCAGCCCCAGCATTTT.

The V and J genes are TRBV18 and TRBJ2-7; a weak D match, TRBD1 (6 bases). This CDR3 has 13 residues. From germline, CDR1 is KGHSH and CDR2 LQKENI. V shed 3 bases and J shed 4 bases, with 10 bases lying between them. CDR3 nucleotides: TGTGCCAGCTCACCGGGACAATGGTACGAGCAGTACTTC. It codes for CASSPGQWYEQYF.

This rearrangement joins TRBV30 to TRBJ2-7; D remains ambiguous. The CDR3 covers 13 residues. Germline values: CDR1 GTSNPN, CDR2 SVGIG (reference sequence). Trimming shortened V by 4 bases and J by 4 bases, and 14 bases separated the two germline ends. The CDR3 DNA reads TGTGCCTGGACGCGGCCCCTGATTTACGAGCAGTACTTC. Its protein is CAWTRPLIYEQYF.

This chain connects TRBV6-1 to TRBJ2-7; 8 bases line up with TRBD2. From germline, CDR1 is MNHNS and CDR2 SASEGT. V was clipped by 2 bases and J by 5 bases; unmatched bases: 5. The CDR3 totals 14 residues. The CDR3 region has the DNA TGTGCCAGCAGTGAATCGGGGGGGCGCCACGAGCAGTACTTC. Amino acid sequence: CASSESGGRHEQYF.